This T cell receptor beta chain is from a study of blood T cell repertoires in COVID-19 (dated by TCRdb to about 2020). The study in broad terms: The collaborator samples originated in the United States, Italy and Spain and spanned the acute and convalescent phases of COVID-19. The prospective study material was composed of cDNA or gDNA derived from T cells, B-cell-depleted T cells, or PBMCs. Deeply sampled blood TCRbeta repertoires from subjects exposed to, actively infected with, or recovered from COVID-19 were included in the dataset. The repertoires were released in a freely available public database intended as a resource for research on the immune response to SARS-CoV-2. The samples were drawn from two sources: the first 160 participants of the ongoing ImmuneRACE study, and over 950 subjects contributed by 6 global collaborators. Nearly every sample came with metadata listing a de-identified subject ID, COVID-19 status, age in years and sex. HLA class I and class II types, where available, came from metadata supplied by the sample provider rather than from assay-based typing. Points the paper makes about the study in general: How much clinical and demographic metadata was included differed by source and by participant, and the metadata was provided uncurated.

TCRbeta CDR3 regions were amplified from genomic DNA by means of the immunoSEQ Assay, a bias-controlled multiplex PCR. The published analysis was carried out like this. Within the assay, amplification of reference gene primers was used to estimate how many nucleated cells each sample contained. To quantify the absolute abundance of each unique TCRbeta CDR3 rearrangement, sequence reads were collapsed and filtered. Productive Simpson clonality was computed per sample as the square root of Simpson's diversity index over productive rearrangements. The source is immuneACCESS, and TCRdb retained only in-frame sequences with V and J called. Part of the clones is not carried over; for the studies checked, unresolved V genes explain less than half of this, and the remainder is unexplained. D and trimming come from the DNA, and the V and J calls and clone size come from that table. The sample includes around 43,000 clones, with roughly nine tenths observed a single time. In total, the top ten clones hold roughly 18% of the sample.

V trim: 7 bases; J trim: 13 bases; unmatched bases: 9. The cysteine opens and the phenylalanine closes a CDR3 of 12 amino acids. The retained sequence is limited to the CDR3, 36 bases, with the frame set at the first base. CDR1 and CDR2, per the germline V gene, are MNHEY and SVGEGT. Collaborating institutions collected whole blood in K2EDTA tubes following their own protocols. For TCRbeta analysis, collaborators shipped samples in one of three forms: frozen whole blood, isolated PBMCs, or DNA extracted from either of those sample types. With respect to this clone: Which antigen it targets is not known. Base qualities are not recorded, but no much larger clone differs from it by a single base.

The source of this sequence is a man aged 45-65 years in a cohort sampled during active COVID-19. The specimen sequenced was peripheral blood. The rearranged segments are TRBV6-2 or TRBV6-3 and TRBJ2-3; TRBD2 aligns with 9 central bases. At the DNA level, the sequence is TGTGCCAGCACCCCGCGGGGGGGGTTCGAGTATTTT. It translates to CASTPRGGFEYF.